This T cell receptor (beta chain) was profiled in a study of blood T cell repertoires in COVID-19. The CDR3 covers 15 residues. V was shortened by 2 bases and J by 3 bases, with 8 bases between the two germline ends. Germline-derived CDR1 and CDR2 are LNHDA and SQIVND (reference sequence). Assay: immunoSEQ multiplex PCR; the TCRdb copy retains only in-frame clones and omits some. The sample includes 100,000 to 150,000 clones, about three quarters of them seen just once. The chain recombines TRBV19 with TRBJ1-6, with TRBD1 as a possible D gene (5 bases). Source material: peripheral blood. The TCR originated in a human donor with acute or convalescent COVID-19. The donor label of this sample is uncertain. The CDR3 sequence is CASSIRGRYNSPLHF. DNA of the CDR3: TGTGCCAGTAGTATAAGGGGCCGCTATAATTCACCCCTCCACTTT. The full variable domain, with the rest looked up from reference TRBV19 and TRBJ1-6, is DGGITQSPKYLFRKEGQNVTLSCEQNLNHDAMYWYRQDPGQGLRLIYYSQIVNDFQKGDIAEGYSVSREKKESFPLTVTSAQKNPTAFYLCASSIRGRYNSPLHFGNGTRLTVT.